The count of the clone carrying this T cell receptor (beta chain) is one. These data come from a study of blood T cell repertoires in COVID-19. Across the whole study: Donors in the United States, Italy and Spain gave samples during acute or convalescent COVID-19. T cells, B-cell-depleted T cells, or PBMCs supplied cDNA or gDNA.

In the original analysis: It was from reference gene primer amplification that nucleated cell counts were estimated. Here immunoSEQ multiplex PCR was the method, and the copy in TCRdb shows in-frame clones only, minus some. V, J and clone size are taken as reported in that table, and D and trimming were inferred from the DNA itself. The data show about 180,000 clones, more than 75% seen once. Cohort allocation depended upon clinical history that participants reported. Sequenced sample: PBMCs or T cells enriched from blood (not recorded which). The sequence came from a man in his fifties or sixties who had been exposed to COVID-19.

CDR3 loop: CATSGTGSNQPQHF. The CDR3 bases are TGTGCCACCAGCGGGACAGGGAGCAATCAGCCCCAGCATTTT. The chain recombines TRBV24-1 with TRBJ1-5; 9 bases fit TRBD1. The junction had 1 base not matched to a gene; V was cut back by 7 bases and J by 1 base. The CDR3 extends over 14 amino acids. Germline values: CDR1 KGHDR, CDR2 SFDVKD.